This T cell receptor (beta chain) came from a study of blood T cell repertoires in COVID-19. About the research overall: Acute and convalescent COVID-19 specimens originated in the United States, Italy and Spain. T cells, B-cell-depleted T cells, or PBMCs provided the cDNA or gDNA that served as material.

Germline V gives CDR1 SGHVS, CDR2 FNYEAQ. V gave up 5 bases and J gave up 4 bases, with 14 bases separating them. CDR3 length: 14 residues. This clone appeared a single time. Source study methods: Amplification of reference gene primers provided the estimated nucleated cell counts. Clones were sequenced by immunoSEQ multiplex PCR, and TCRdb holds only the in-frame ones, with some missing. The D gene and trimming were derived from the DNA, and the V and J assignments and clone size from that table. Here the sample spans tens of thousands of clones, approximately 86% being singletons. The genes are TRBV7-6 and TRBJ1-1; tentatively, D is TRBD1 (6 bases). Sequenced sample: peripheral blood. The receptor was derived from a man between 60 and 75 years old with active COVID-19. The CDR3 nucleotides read TGTGCCAGCAGCCCCAGCAGGGGTTTCACTGAAGCTTTCTTT. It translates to CASSPSRGFTEAFF.